Below are 9 T cell receptor beta chains sequenced from a single sample in a study of cytomegalovirus exposure and HLA in healthy donors. With 60 Vbeta and 13 Jbeta primers, the PCR was carried out. Profiling relied on immunoSEQ multiplex PCR, and the TCRdb table lists in-frame clones only, not all of them. The sample yields 120,000 to 150,000 clones, roughly 72% seen once. Sample: PBMCs. The source is a man aged 35 to 55 in good health and CMV-seronegative.

The chain carries TRBV5-6 and TRBJ2-2; TRBD1 agrees at 9 bases. Germline loops: CDR1 SGHDT, CDR2 YYEEEE. The CDR3 is 16 amino acids. Trimming took 2 bases from V and 3 from J; bases not matched to a gene: 5. The CDR3 spells CASSLTNRGHTGELFF. The DNA for the CDR3 is TGTGCCAGCAGCTTAACCAACAGGGGGCACACCGGGGAGCTGTTTTTT.

V usage is TRBV7-9 and J usage is TRBJ2-3; 10 nucleotides align to TRBD2. The germline gives CDR1 SEHNR, CDR2 FQNEAQ (reference sequence). V gave up 4 bases and J gave up 2 bases; unmatched junction bases: 3. CDR3 length: 15 residues. The CDR3 is CASSSTSGITDTQYF. CDR3 in DNA: TGTGCCAGCAGCTCCACTAGCGGGATCACAGATACGCAGTATTTT.

J is TRBJ2-1 and V is TRBV10-1; possible D gene TRBD2, 6 bases. Germline CDR1 and CDR2: WNHNN and SYGVQD (reference sequence). The CDR3 sequence is 14 residues long. The V end lost 4 bases, the J end lost 8 bases, and 15 bases lay between the germline ends. The chain's CDR3 is CASSAGGVGDEQFF. The DNA for the CDR3 is TGCGCCAGCAGTGCCGGCGGGGTCGGGGATGAGCAGTTCTTC.

The CDR3 DNA reads as TGTGCCAGCAGCTTCGTGAGCGGAGAGGCTTTCTTT. As protein: CASSFVSGEAFF. The V gene is TRBV5-6, the J gene TRBJ1-1; D gene unclear. Trimming left V 2 bases short and J 11 bases short, with 13 bases between. Per the germline V gene, CDR1 is SGHDT and CDR2 is YYEEEE. The CDR3 extends over 12 amino acids.

The chain has TRBV6-1 and TRBJ2-1; 12 nucleotides match TRBD1. Trimming cost V 3 bases and J 8 bases; bases outside gene matches: 5. The germline gives CDR1 MNHNS, CDR2 SASEGT. The length of the CDR3 is 15 residues. CDR3 protein: CASSEGQGAADEQFF. The CDR3 nucleotides read TGTGCCAGCAGTGAGGGACAGGGGGCTGCGGATGAGCAGTTCTTC.

The chain has TRBV19 and TRBJ2-2, with 9 nucleotides matching TRBD1. The length of the CDR3 is 15 residues. V trimming: 6 bases; J trimming: 6 bases; junction bases outside the gene matches: 8. CDR1 and CDR2 (germline): LNHDA, SQIVND (reference sequence). CDR3 sequence: CASRPGTGRPGELFF. CDR3 in DNA: TGTGCCAGTAGGCCCGGGACAGGGCGCCCCGGGGAGCTGTTTTTT.

The rearrangement links TRBV11-3 to TRBJ2-2; no clear D gene. The V gene's germline CDR1 is SGHNT and CDR2 YENEEA. Trimming shortened V by 5 bases and J by 0 bases, and 13 bases separated the two germline ends. The CDR3 covers 16 residues. The CDR3 region has the DNA TGTGCCAGCAGCCCTCACACAGCCTCGAACACCGGGGAGCTGTTTTTT. It codes for CASSPHTASNTGELFF.

V gene TRBV11-3 combines with J gene TRBJ2-3, with D possibly being TRBD1 (5 bases). Trimming took 5 bases from V and 0 from J, leaving 9 bases between them. The CDR3 runs to 14 residues. Germline V gene lookup returns CDR1 SGHNT and CDR2 YENEEA. CDR3 region: CASSRTPSTDTQYF. CDR3 in DNA: TGTGCCAGCAGCCGGACACCTAGCACAGATACGCAGTATTTT. Full variable domain (missing parts from reference TRBV11-3 and TRBJ2-3): EAGVVQSPRYKIIEKKQPVAFWCNPISGHNTLYWYLQNLGQGPELLIRYENEEAVDDSQLPKDRFSAERLKGVDSTLKIQPAELGDSAVYLCASSRTPSTDTQYFGPGTRLTVL.

A note on this clone: The conserved phenylalanine or tryptophan normally closing the CDR3 is absent here, so this likely arose from a read error. V and J are TRBV6-5 and TRBJ1-5; D possibly corresponds to TRBD1 (5 bases). The CDR3 has 14 amino acids. V dropped 4 bases and J dropped 5 bases, with 12 bases sitting between them. Per germline, CDR1 MNHEY and CDR2 SVGAGI. DNA of the CDR3: TGTGCCAGCAGTTGGGGCAGGGATTATCAGCCCCAGCATGTT. This translates into CASSWGRDYQPQHV.